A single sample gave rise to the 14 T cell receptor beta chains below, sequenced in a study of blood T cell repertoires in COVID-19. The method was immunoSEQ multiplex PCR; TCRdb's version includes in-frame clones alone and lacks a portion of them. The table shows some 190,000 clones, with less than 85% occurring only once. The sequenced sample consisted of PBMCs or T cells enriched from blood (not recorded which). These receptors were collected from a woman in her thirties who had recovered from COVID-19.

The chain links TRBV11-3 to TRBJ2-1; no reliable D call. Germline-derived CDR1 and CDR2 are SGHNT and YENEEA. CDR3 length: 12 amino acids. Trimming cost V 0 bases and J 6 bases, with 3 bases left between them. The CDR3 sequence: CASSLDSNEQFF. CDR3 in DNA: TGTGCCAGCAGCTTAGATAGCAATGAGCAGTTCTTC.

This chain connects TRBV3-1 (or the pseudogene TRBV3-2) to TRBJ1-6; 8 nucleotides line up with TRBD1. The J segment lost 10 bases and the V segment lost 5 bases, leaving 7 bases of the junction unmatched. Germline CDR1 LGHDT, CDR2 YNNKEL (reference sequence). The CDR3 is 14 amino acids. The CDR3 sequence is CASSTQGVLSPLHF. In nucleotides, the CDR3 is TGTGCCAGCAGCACACAGGGGGTCCTATCACCCCTCCACTTT.

The CDR3, as DNA: TGTGCCAGCAGACAGGGAAGGATATACGAGCAGTACTTC. Amino acids: CASRQGRIYEQYF. The chain carries TRBV28 and TRBJ2-7; tentative D call: TRBD1 (6 bases). The V end lost 6 bases, the J end lost 4 bases, and 13 bases lay between the germline ends. Germline V CDR1 and CDR2: MDHEN, SYDVKM. The CDR3 length is 13 residues.

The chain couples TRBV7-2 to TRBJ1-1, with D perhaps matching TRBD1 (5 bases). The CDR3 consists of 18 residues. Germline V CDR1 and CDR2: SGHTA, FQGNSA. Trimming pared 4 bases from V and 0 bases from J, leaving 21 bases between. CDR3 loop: CASSSTAPTDLMNTEAFF. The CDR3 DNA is TGTGCCAGCAGCTCCACGGCCCCGACAGACCTAATGAACACTGAAGCTTTCTTT.

CDR3 loop: CASSLSGGGIAKNIQYF. Written as DNA, the CDR3 is TGTGCCAGCAGCTTGAGCGGGGGGGGTATAGCCAAAAACATTCAGTACTTC. The chain recombines TRBV5-4 with TRBJ2-4; TRBD2 matches at 10 bases. CDR3 length: 17 residues. CDR1 and CDR2 from the germline V gene are SGHNT and YYREEE (reference sequence). V gave up 1 base and J gave up 0 bases; unmatched junction bases: 4.

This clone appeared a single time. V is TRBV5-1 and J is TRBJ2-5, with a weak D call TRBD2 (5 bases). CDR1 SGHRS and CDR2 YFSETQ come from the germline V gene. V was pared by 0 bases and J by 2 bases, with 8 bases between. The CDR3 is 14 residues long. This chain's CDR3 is CASSLARGQETQYF. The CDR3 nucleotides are TGCGCCAGCAGCTTGGCCCGGGGTCAAGAGACCCAGTACTTC.

Here the CDR3 DNA reads TGTGCCAGTAGTATCTCAGGCCGAGCGGGCAGCACAGATACGCAGTATTTT. It codes for CASSISGRAGSTDTQYF. The chain couples TRBV19 to TRBJ2-3; a weak D match, TRBD2 (6 bases). The V end was cut by 3 bases, the J end by 0 bases, with 16 bases between. This CDR3 is built from 17 residues. Germline CDR1 and CDR2: LNHDA and SQIVND (reference sequence).

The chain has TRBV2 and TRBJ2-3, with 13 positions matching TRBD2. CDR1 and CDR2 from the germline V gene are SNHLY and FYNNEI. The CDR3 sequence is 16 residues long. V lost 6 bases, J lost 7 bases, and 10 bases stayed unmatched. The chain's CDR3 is CASRQGLAGPTNTQYF. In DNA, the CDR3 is TGTGCCAGCAGGCAGGGACTAGCGGGACCCACTAATACGCAGTATTTT. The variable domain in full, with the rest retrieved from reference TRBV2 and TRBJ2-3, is EPEVTQTPSHQVTQMGQEVILRCVPISNHLYFYWYRQILGQKVEFLVSFYNNEISEKSEIFDDQFSVERPDGSNFTLKIRSTKLEDSAMYFCASRQGLAGPTNTQYFGPGTRLTVL.

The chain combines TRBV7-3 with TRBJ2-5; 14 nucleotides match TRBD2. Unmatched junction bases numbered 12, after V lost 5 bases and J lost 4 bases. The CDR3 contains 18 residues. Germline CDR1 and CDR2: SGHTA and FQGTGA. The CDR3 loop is CASSQGTSGSYWGETQYF. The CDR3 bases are TGTGCCAGCAGCCAGGGGACTAGCGGGAGTTACTGGGGAGAGACCCAGTACTTC.

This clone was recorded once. Here the CDR3 DNA reads TGTGCCAGCAGCTTGACCGGGACTATCACAGATACGCAGTATTTT. Protein product: CASSLTGTITDTQYF. This chain uses TRBV7-3 with TRBJ2-3; TRBD2 agrees at 7 bases. Losses at the gene ends were 3 bases for V and 2 bases for J; bases not matched to a gene: 5. Germline-derived CDR1 and CDR2 are SGHTA and FQGTGA. The CDR3 sequence is 15 residues long.

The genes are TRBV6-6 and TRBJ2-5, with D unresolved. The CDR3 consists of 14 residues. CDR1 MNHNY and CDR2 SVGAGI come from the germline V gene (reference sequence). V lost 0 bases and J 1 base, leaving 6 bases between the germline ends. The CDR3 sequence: CASSYSFSQETQYF. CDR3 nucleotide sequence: TGTGCCAGCAGTTACTCCTTCAGCCAAGAGACCCAGTACTTC.

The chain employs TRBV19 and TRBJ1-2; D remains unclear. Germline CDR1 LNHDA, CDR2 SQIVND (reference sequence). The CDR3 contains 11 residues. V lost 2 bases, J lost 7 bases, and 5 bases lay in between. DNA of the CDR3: TGTGCCAGTAGTATACAGGCTGGCTACACCTTC. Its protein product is CASSIQAGYTF.

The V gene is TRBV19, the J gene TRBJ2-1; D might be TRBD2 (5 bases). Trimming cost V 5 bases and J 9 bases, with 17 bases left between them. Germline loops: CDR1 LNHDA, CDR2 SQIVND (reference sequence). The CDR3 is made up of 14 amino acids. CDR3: CASSPEVMSIEQFF. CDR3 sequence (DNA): TGTGCCAGTAGTCCGGAGGTAATGTCGATTGAGCAGTTCTTC.

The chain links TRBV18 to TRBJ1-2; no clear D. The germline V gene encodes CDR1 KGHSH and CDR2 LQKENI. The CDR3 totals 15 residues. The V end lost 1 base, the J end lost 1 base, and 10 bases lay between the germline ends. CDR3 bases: TGTGCCAGCTCACCACGCCAGATTTATAACTATGGCTACACCTTC. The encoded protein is CASSPRQIYNYGYTF.